One T cell receptor beta chain is described in this entry. A much larger clone sits a single nucleotide away, making a read error possible. This sample was included in a study of T cells in Graves' hyperthyroidism and ophthalmopathy. RNA transcripts were the template for amplifying TCR beta CDR3 regions. The TCR CDR3 was amplified in a first-round RT-PCR using the HTBI primer set. TCRdb itself ran the multiplex PCR reads through MiXCR, one entry per CDR3 protein. The table records approximately 600,000 distinct CDR3 sequences, less than 25% of them present only once. V was clipped by 10 bases and J by 8 bases; unmatched bases: 19. This CDR3 is 15 amino acids long. Germline lookup yields CDR1 SNHLY and CDR2 FYNNEI.

The material sequenced was blood. The clonotype originates from a man aged 25-40 years with Graves' ophthalmopathy. The chain is built from TRBV2 and TRBJ1-2; 7 nucleotides align to TRBD1. CDR3 in DNA: TGTGCCATCAGAGCCCCCTCACAGGGGAACGGAGGCTACACCTTC. This translates into CAIRAPSQGNGGYTF.